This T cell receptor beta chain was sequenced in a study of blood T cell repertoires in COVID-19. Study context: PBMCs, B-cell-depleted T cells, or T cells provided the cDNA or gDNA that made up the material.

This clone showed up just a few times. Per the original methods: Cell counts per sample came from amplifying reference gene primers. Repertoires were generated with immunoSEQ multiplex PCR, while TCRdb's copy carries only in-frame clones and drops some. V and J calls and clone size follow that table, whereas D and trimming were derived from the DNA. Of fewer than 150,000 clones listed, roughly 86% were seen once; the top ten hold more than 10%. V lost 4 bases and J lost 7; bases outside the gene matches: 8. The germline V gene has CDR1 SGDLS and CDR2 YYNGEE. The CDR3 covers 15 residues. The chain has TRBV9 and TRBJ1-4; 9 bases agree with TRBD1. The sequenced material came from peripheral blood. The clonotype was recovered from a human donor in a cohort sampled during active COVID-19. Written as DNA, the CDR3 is TGTGCCAGCAGCAAGGGACAGGGATTCGGTGAAAAACTGTTTTTT. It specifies CASSKGQGFGEKLFF.